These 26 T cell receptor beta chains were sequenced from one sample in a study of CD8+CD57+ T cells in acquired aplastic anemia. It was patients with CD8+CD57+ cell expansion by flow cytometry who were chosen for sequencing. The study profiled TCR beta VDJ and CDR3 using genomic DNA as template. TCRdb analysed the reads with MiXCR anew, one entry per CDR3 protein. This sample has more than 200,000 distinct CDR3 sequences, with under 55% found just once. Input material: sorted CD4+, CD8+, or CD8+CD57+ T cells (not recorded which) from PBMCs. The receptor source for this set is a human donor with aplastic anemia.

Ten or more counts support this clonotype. In nucleotides, the CDR3 is TGTGCCAGCAGCCAAAGCGGGGACTATGGCTACACCTTC. It yields the protein CASSQSGDYGYTF. This chain joins TRBV3-1 and TRBJ1-2; no definite D call. Trimming cost V 2 bases and J 3 bases, with 7 bases left between them. Looked up from germline, CDR1 is LGHDT and CDR2 is YNNKEL (reference sequence). There are 13 residues in the CDR3.

The CDR3 loop is CATSRDRQGDSPLHF. As DNA, the CDR3 is TGTGCCACCAGCAGAGACCGACAGGGGGATTCACCCCTCCACTTT. The chain combines TRBV15 with TRBJ1-6, with 9 bases that match TRBD1. Per germline, CDR1 LNHNV and CDR2 YYDKDF (reference sequence). The CDR3 runs 15 residues. With 0 bases clipped from V and 8 bases from J, the junction kept 2 bases outside the gene matches.

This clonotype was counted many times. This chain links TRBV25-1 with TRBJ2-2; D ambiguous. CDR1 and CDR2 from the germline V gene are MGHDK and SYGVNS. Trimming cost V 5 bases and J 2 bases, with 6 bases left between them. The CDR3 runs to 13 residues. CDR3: CASSNTNTGELFF. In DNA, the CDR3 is TGTGCCAGCAGTAACACAAACACCGGGGAGCTGTTTTTT.

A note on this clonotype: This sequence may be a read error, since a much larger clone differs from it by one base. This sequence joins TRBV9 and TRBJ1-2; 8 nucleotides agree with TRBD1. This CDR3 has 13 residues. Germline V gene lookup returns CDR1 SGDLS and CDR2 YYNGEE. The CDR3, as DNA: TGTGCCGGCAGCGGGACAGGAGGCTATGGCTACACCTTC. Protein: CAGSGTGGYGYTF. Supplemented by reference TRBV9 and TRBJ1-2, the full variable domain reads DSGVTQTPKHLITATGQRVTLRCSPRSGDLSVYWYQQSLDQGLQFLIQYYNGEERAKGNILERFSAQQFPDLHSELNLSSLELGDSALYFCAGSGTGGYGYTFGSGTRLTVV.

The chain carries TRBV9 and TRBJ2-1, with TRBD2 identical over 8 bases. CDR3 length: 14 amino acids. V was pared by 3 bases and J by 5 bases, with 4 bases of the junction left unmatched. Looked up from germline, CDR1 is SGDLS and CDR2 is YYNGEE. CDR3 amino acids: CASSESGGDNEQFF. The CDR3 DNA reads TGTGCCAGCAGCGAAAGCGGGGGAGACAATGAGCAGTTCTTC.

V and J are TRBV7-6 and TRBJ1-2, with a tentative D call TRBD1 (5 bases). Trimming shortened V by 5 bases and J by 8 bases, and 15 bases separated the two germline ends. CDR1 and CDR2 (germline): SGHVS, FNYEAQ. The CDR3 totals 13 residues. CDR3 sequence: CASSKTGTGGYTF. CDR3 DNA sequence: TGTGCCAGCAGCAAAACCGGGACTGGGGGCTACACCTTC.

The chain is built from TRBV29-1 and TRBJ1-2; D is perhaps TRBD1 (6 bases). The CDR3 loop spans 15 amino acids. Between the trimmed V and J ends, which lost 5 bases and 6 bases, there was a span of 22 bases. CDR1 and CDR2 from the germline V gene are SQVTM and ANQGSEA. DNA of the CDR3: TGCAGCGTTAAGTTTCGGGGGGCCTTCGGGAATGGCTACACCTTC. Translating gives CSVKFRGAFGNGYTF.

CDR3 amino acids: CASSPGPGGYVLTF. In DNA form, the CDR3 reads TGTGCCAGCAGCCCTGGACCGGGGGGCTACGTCCTGACTTTC. The J gene is TRBJ2-6, the V gene TRBV7-3; possibly TRBD2 for D (7 bases). The germline V and J ends were trimmed by 5 bases and 11 bases, with 16 bases remaining between them. Germline V lookup: CDR1 SGHTA, CDR2 FQGTGA. The CDR3 is 14 amino acids.

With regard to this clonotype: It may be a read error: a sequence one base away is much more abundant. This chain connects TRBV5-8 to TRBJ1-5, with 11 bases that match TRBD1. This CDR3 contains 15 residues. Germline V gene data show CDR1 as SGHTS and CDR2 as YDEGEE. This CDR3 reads CAGSRTGGRHQPQHF. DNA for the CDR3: TGTGCCGGCAGCAGGACAGGGGGCCGGCATCAGCCCCAGCATTTT. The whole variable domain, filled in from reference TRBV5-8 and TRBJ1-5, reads EAGVTQSPTHLIKTRGQQATLRCSPISGHTSVYWYQQALGLGLQFLLWYDEGEERNRGNFPPRFSGRQFPNYSSELNVNALELEDSALYLCAGSRTGGRHQPQHFGDGTRLSIL.

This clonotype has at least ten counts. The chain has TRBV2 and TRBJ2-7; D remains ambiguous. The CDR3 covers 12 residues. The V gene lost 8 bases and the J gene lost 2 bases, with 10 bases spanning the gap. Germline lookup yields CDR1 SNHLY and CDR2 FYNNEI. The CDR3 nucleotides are TGTGCCAGCTCCAGTTCCACCTACGAGCAGTACTTC. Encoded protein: CASSSSTYEQYF.

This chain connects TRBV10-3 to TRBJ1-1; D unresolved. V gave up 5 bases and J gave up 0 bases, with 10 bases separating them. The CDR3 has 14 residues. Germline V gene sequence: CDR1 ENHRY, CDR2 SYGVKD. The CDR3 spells CAISRETVNTEAFF. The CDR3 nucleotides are TGTGCCATCAGTCGAGAGACCGTGAACACTGAAGCTTTCTTT.

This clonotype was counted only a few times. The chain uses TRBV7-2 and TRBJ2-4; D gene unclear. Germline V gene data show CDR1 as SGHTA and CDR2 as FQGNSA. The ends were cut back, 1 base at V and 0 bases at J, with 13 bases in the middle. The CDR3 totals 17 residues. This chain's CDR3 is CASSLGLNYLAKNIQYF. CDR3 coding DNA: TGTGCCAGCAGCTTAGGACTGAACTACCTAGCCAAAAACATTCAGTACTTC.

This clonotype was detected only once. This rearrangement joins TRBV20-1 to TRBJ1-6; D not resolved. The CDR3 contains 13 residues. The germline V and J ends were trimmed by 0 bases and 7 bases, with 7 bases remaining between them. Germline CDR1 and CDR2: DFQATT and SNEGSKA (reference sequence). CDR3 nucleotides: TGCAGTGCTAGAGAGTGGGGAAATTCACCCCTCCACTTT. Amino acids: CSAREWGNSPLHF.

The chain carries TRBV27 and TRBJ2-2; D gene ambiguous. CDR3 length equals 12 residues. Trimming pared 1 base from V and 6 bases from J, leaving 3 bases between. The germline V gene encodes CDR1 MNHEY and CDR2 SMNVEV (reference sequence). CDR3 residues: CASSLWSGELFF. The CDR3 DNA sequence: TGTGCCAGCAGTTTATGGTCCGGGGAGCTGTTTTTT.

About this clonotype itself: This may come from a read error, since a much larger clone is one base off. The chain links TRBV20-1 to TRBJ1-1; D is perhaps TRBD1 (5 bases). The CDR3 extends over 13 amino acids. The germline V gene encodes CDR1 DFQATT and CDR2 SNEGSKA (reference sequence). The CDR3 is CSAEGRADTGAFF. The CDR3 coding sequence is TGCAGTGCGGAGGGGAGGGCTGACACTGGAGCTTTCTTT.

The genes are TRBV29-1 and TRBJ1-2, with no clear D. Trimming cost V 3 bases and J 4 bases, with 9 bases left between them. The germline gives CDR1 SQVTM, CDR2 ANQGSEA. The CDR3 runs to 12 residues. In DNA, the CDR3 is TGCAGCGTTGAGGAGGGATTCTATGGCTACACCTTC. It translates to CSVEEGFYGYTF. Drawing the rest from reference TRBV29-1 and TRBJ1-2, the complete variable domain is SAVISQKPSRDICQRGTSLTIQCQVDSQVTMMFWYRQQPGQSLTLIATANQGSEATYESGFVIDKFPISRPNLTFSTLTVSNMSPEDSSIYLCSVEEGFYGYTFGSGTRLTVV.

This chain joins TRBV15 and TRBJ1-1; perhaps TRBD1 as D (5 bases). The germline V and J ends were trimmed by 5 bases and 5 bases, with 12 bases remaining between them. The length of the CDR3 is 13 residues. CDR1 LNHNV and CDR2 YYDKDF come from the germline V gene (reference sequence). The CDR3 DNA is TGTGCCACCAGCGAGGGGAGTAGGACTGAAGCTTTCTTT. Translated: CATSEGSRTEAFF.

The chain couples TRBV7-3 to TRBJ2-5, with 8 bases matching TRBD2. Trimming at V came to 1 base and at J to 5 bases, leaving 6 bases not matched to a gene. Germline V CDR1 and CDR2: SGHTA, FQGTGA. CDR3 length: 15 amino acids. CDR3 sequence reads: CASSLNAGGRETQYF. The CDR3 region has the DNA TGTGCCAGCAGCTTAAATGCGGGAGGCCGCGAGACCCAGTACTTC.

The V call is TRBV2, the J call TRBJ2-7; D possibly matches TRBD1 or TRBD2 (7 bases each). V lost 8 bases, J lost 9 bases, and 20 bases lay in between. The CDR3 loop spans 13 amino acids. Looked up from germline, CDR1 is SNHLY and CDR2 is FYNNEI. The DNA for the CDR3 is TGTGCCAGCGGGGGGGACAGCACTCTCGGGCAGTACTTC. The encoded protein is CASGGDSTLGQYF. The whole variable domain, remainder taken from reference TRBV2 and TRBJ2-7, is EPEVTQTPSHQVTQMGQEVILRCVPISNHLYFYWYRQILGQKVEFLVSFYNNEISEKSEIFDDQFSVERPDGSNFTLKIRSTKLEDSAMYFCASGGDSTLGQYFGPGTRLTVT.

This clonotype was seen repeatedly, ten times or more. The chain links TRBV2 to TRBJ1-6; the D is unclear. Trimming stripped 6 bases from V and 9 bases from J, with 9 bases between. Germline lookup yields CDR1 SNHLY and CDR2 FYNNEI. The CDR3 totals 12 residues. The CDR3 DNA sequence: TGTGCCAGCAGAGCGCCGCCTTCACCCCTCCACTTT. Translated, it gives CASRAPPSPLHF.

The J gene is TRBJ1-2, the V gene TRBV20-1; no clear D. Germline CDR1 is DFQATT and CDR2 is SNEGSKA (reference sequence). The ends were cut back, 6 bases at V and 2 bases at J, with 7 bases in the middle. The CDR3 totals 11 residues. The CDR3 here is CSADNNYGYTF. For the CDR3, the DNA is TGCAGTGCCGACAACAACTATGGCTACACCTTC.

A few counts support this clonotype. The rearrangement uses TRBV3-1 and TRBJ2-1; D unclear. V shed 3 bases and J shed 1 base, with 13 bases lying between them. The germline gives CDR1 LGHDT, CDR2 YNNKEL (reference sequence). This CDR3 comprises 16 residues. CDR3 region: CASSQDPDQSYNEQFF. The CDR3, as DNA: TGTGCCAGCAGCCAGGATCCCGACCAATCCTACAATGAGCAGTTCTTC.

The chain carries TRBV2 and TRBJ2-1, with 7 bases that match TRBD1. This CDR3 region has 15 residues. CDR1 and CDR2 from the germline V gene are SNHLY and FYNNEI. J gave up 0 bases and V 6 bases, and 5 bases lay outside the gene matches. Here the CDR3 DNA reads TGTGCCAGCAGATGGGACAGCTTCTCCTACAATGAGCAGTTCTTC. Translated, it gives CASRWDSFSYNEQFF.

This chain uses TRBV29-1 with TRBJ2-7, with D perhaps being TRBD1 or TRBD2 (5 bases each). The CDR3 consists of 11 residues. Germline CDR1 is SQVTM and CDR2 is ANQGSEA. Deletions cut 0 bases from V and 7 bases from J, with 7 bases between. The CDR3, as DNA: TGCAGCGTTGAAGAGGGGGAAGAGCAGTACTTC. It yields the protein CSVEEGEEQYF.

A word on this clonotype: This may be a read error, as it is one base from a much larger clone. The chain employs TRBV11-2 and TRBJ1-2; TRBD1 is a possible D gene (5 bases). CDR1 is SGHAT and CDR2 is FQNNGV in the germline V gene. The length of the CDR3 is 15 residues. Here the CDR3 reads CASSLVKGADYGYAF. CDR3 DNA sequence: TGTGCCAGCAGCTTAGTCAAAGGGGCAGACTATGGCTACGCCTTC.

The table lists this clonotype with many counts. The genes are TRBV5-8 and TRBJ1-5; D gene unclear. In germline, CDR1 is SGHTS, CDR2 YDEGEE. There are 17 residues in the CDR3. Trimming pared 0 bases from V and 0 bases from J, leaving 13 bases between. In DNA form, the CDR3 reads TGTGCCAGCAGCTTGGCAACCCAGGCAAATAGCAATCAGCCCCAGCATTTT. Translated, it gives CASSLATQANSNQPQHF.